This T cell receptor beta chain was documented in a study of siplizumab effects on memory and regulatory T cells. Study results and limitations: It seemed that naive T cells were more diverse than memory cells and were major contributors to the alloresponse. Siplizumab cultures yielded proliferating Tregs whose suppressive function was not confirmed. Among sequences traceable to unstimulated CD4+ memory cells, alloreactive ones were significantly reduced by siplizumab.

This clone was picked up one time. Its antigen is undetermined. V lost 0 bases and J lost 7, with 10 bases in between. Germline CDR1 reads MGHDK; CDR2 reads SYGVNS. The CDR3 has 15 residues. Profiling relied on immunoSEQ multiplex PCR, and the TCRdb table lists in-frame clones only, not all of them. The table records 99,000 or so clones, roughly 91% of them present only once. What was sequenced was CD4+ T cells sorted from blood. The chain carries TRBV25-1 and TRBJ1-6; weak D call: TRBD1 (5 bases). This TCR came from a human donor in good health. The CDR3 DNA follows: TGTGCCAGCAGTGAATACCGGGGCCAGAATTCACCCCTCCACTTT. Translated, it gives CASSEYRGQNSPLHF.